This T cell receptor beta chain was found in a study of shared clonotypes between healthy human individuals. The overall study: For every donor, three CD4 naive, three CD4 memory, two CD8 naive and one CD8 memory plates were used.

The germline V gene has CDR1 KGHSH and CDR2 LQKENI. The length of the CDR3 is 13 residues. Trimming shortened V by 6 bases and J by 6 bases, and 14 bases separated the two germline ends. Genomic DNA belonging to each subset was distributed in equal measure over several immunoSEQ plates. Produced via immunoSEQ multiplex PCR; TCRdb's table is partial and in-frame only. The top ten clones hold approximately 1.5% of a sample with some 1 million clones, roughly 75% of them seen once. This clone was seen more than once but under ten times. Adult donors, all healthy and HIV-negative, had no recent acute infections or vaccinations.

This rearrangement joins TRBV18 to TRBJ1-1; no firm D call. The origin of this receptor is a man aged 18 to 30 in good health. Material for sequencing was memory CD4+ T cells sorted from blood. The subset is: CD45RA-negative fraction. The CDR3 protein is CASSADRQSEAFF. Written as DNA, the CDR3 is TGTGCCAGCTCCGCCGATCGGCAGTCTGAAGCTTTCTTT.